The entry that follows covers one T cell receptor beta chain sequence. The table came from immunoSEQ multiplex PCR; TCRdb's copy has only in-frame clones and leaves some out. The data hold 450,000 to 500,000 clones, with approximately 83% observed a single time. This record comes from a study of blood T cell repertoires in COVID-19. As for the study in general: Donors in the United States, Italy and Spain gave samples during acute or convalescent COVID-19.

Material for sequencing was peripheral blood. This sequence originates from a human donor in a cohort sampled during active COVID-19.

The CDR3: CASSFQGRGLDEQYF. CDR3 bases: TGTGCCAGCAGTTTTCAGGGGCGCGGGTTGGACGAGCAGTACTTC. The chain employs TRBV27 and TRBJ2-7; possible D gene TRBD1, 6 bases. Germline V gives CDR1 MNHEY, CDR2 SMNVEV (reference sequence). Trimming took off 3 bases at V and 5 bases at J, with 17 bases between the two ends. The CDR3 spans 15 residues.